These T cell receptor beta chains were read from a single sample in a study of OX40 agonist ivuxolimab in advanced cancers. The assay was immunoSEQ multiplex PCR, and TCRdb's table has in-frame clones only and misses some. The sample lists 90,000 to 150,000 clones; approximately 90% were seen once. The material sequenced was CD4+ or CD8+ T cells sorted from blood, taken in a trial of the OX40 agonist ivuxolimab. The receptors were gathered from an adult with an advanced solid tumor such as melanoma, head and neck, liver or kidney cancer. Each CDR3 is given with its conserved first and last residue. D genes are given only for firm matches. A row's size may be missing; if present it is once, few, many or a size class.

d_call: TRBD1; clone_size: once; v_call: TRBV4-1; cdr3_length: 12; j_call: TRBJ2-5; cdr3_nt: TGCGCCAGCAGCCAGGACAGGGGGACCCAGTACTTC; cdr3_aa: CASSQDRGTQYF
d_call: .; clone_size: .; v_call: TRBV30; cdr3_length: 13; j_call: TRBJ1-1; cdr3_nt: TGTGCCTGGAGTCTGGGCCTGGGCACTGAAGCTTTCTTT; cdr3_aa: CAWSLGLGTEAFF
d_call: TRBD2; clone_size: .; v_call: TRBV10-3; cdr3_length: 15; j_call: TRBJ2-1; cdr3_nt: TGTGCCATCAGTAGCGGGGTTAGCTCCTACAATGAGCAGTTCTTC; cdr3_aa: CAISSGVSSYNEQFF
d_call: TRBD2; clone_size: .; v_call: TRBV10-1; cdr3_length: 16; j_call: TRBJ2-2; cdr3_nt: TGCGCCAGCAGATGGACTAGCGGGGGGCACACCGGGGAGCTGTTTTTT; cdr3_aa: CASRWTSGGHTGELFF
d_call: TRBD1; clone_size: .; v_call: TRBV10-3; cdr3_length: 13; j_call: TRBJ2-7; cdr3_nt: TGTGCCATCAGTGAAAGGGACAGGGACGAGCAGTACTTC; cdr3_aa: CAISERDRDEQYF
d_call: TRBD2; clone_size: .; v_call: TRBV6-4; cdr3_length: 15; j_call: TRBJ2-7; cdr3_nt: TGTGCCAGCAGTGCCCTGAGCGGGGGCACCTACGAGCAGTACTTC; cdr3_aa: CASSALSGGTYEQYF
d_call: .; clone_size: .; v_call: TRBV6-6; cdr3_length: 15; j_call: TRBJ2-3; cdr3_nt: TGTGCCAGCAGTTACTCAGGTAGCCCTACAGATACGCAGTATTTT; cdr3_aa: CASSYSGSPTDTQYF
d_call: TRBD1; clone_size: once; v_call: TRBV28; cdr3_length: 16; j_call: TRBJ1-4; cdr3_nt: TGTGCCAGCAGCTCTCTCCCGGACAGGGGGGGTGAAAAACTGTTTTTT; cdr3_aa: CASSSLPDRGGEKLFF
d_call: .; clone_size: .; v_call: TRBV29-1; cdr3_length: 13; j_call: TRBJ2-7; cdr3_nt: TGCAGCGTTGATATAGACAGCTCCTACGAGCAGTACTTC; cdr3_aa: CSVDIDSSYEQYF
d_call: .; clone_size: .; v_call: TRBV19; cdr3_length: 15; j_call: TRBJ1-1; cdr3_nt: TGTGCCAGTAGTATAGTTGTGACAGTGAACACTGAAGCTTTCTTT; cdr3_aa: CASSIVVTVNTEAFF
d_call: .; clone_size: .; v_call: TRBV19; cdr3_length: 14; j_call: TRBJ1-5; cdr3_nt: TGTGCCAGTAGTATAGAAGCAGGGCCTCAGCCCCAGCATTTT; cdr3_aa: CASSIEAGPQPQHF
d_call: .; clone_size: .; v_call: TRBV7-9; cdr3_length: 15; j_call: TRBJ1-6; cdr3_nt: TGTGCCAGCAGCTTAGAGGGGACCTATAATTCACCCCTCCACTTT; cdr3_aa: CASSLEGTYNSPLHF
d_call: TRBD1; clone_size: few; v_call: TRBV5-1; cdr3_length: 16; j_call: TRBJ2-1; cdr3_nt: TGCGCCAGCAGCACCGGTCCCGGGACAGGGACCAATGAGCAGTTCTTC; cdr3_aa: CASSTGPGTGTNEQFF
d_call: .; clone_size: .; v_call: TRBV7-6; cdr3_length: 13; j_call: TRBJ2-3; cdr3_nt: TGTGCCAGCAGCTCTACTAGGTTGGATACGCAGTATTTT; cdr3_aa: CASSSTRLDTQYF
d_call: .; clone_size: .; v_call: TRBV10-3; cdr3_length: 11; j_call: TRBJ2-7; cdr3_nt: TGTGCCATCAGTTCCTCCTACGAGCAGTACTTC; cdr3_aa: CAISSSYEQYF